Each of the 11 T cell receptor beta chains below was sequenced from the same sample in a study of regulatory T cells in long-lasting Graves disease. Arm-PCR of CDR3 regions and iRepertoire HTBI primers were the basis on which TCR beta libraries were built. MiXCR, run by TCRdb on the multiplex PCR reads, gives a single entry per CDR3 protein. The data hold 520,000 or so distinct CDR3 sequences, with 12% observed a single time. Time point: newly diagnosed GD, antithyroid drugs for less than 3 months. TCR sequences were obtained from RNA taken from PBMCs. In addition, the sample was reused for a study of T cells in Graves' hyperthyroidism and ophthalmopathy.

Here the sequenced sample was peripheral blood mononuclear cells (PBMCs), taken at new diagnosis, from a patient treated with antithyroid drugs. Receptor source: a woman in her 30s with Graves disease.

At least ten counts were recorded for this clonotype. The chain combines TRBV2 with TRBJ1-5; 11 nucleotides align to TRBD1. The CDR3 consists of 16 residues. Looked up from germline, CDR1 is SNHLY and CDR2 is FYNNEI. The V and J ends lost 1 base and 4 bases, in that order; junction bases with no gene match: 3. CDR3 loop: CASSEGTGGANQPQHF. CDR3 DNA sequence: TGTGCCAGCAGTGAAGGGACAGGGGGCGCGAATCAGCCCCAGCATTTT. Full variable domain (remainder filled in from reference TRBV2 and TRBJ1-5): EPEVTQTPSHQVTQMGQEVILRCVPISNHLYFYWYRQILGQKVEFLVSFYNNEISEKSEIFDDQFSVERPDGSNFTLKIRSTKLEDSAMYFCASSEGTGGANQPQHFGDGTRLSIL.

V usage is TRBV9 and J usage is TRBJ2-3; TRBD2 matches 7 bases. CDR3 length equals 16 residues. After removal of 4 bases from V and 4 bases from J, the junction contained 12 bases not matched to a gene. CDR1 and CDR2 (germline): SGDLS, YYNGEE. The CDR3 DNA reads as TGTGCCAGCAGCCTCCGACTAGCTGGAAAGTCAGATACGCAGTATTTT. It codes for CASSLRLAGKSDTQYF. Based on the CDR3 plus reference TRBV9 and TRBJ2-3, the full variable domain is DSGVTQTPKHLITATGQRVTLRCSPRSGDLSVYWYQQSLDQGLQFLIQYYNGEERAKGNILERFSAQQFPDLHSELNLSSLELGDSALYFCASSLRLAGKSDTQYFGPGTRLTVL.

This clonotype came up a few times. V is TRBV6-1 and J is TRBJ2-3; 13 positions match TRBD2. The CDR3 consists of 17 residues. The germline V gene encodes CDR1 MNHNS and CDR2 SASEGT. Unmatched junction bases numbered 8, after V lost 6 bases and J lost 2 bases. The CDR3 reads CASSPGLAGEFTDTQYF. As DNA, the CDR3 is TGTGCCAGCAGCCCAGGACTAGCGGGAGAGTTCACAGATACGCAGTATTTT.

This chain connects TRBV29-1 to TRBJ2-7, with D perhaps matching TRBD2 (6 bases). Per germline, CDR1 SQVTM and CDR2 ANQGSEA. CDR3 length: 12 amino acids. V lost 3 bases, J lost 9 bases, and 15 bases lay in between. The CDR3 nucleotides are TGCAGCGTTGATCCGGAGGGTGATGGGCAGTACTTC. It codes for CSVDPEGDGQYF.

This clonotype was found a few times. At one of its ends the junction is not consistent with the germline gene, which may arise from a read error. The V gene is TRBV7-3, the J gene TRBJ2-5; D tentatively fits TRBD1 or TRBD2 (6 bases each). There are 15 residues in the CDR3. The germline V gene encodes CDR1 SGHTA and CDR2 FQGTGA. In nucleotides, the CDR3 is TGTGCCAGCAGCTTAGTAGGGGGGCCGGGGGAGATCCAGTACTTC. It yields the protein CASSLVGGPGEIQYF.

The gene calls are TRBV7-9 and TRBJ2-1; tentative D call: TRBD1 (6 bases). CDR1 is SEHNR and CDR2 is FQNEAQ in the germline V gene (reference sequence). Trimming shortened V by 2 bases and J by 6 bases, and 20 bases separated the two germline ends. The CDR3 consists of 17 residues. The CDR3 sequence: CASSLLGGQGLGNEQFF. CDR3 nucleotide sequence: TGTGCCAGCAGCTTATTAGGGGGTCAGGGGTTGGGCAATGAGCAGTTCTTC.

Ten or more counts support this clonotype. The J gene is TRBJ2-7, the V gene TRBV3-1, with a weak D call TRBD2 (6 bases). V lost 1 base and J lost 6, with 16 bases in between. The germline gives CDR1 LGHDT, CDR2 YNNKEL (reference sequence). The CDR3 has 15 residues. CDR3 bases: TGTGCCAGCAGCCAAGTCACCGGGAGAGGTCTCGAGCAGTACTTC. This gives the protein CASSQVTGRGLEQYF.

This clonotype was counted at least ten times. CDR3 DNA sequence: TGTGCCAGCAGCCCGACCGGGACAGGTCTACAAGAGACCCAGTACTTC. Amino acid sequence: CASSPTGTGLQETQYF. The chain recombines TRBV28 with TRBJ2-5; TRBD1 agrees at 8 bases. From germline, CDR1 is MDHEN and CDR2 SYDVKM. V trimming: 6 bases; J trimming: 2 bases; junction bases outside the gene matches: 11. The CDR3 covers 16 residues.

The chain joins TRBV28 to TRBJ2-2, with D perhaps TRBD1 (6 bases). The CDR3 runs 14 residues. V gave up 6 bases and J gave up 7 bases, with 15 bases separating them. CDR1 is MDHEN and CDR2 is SYDVKM in the germline V gene. The CDR3 sequence is CASRPQGINGELFF. The CDR3 DNA reads TGTGCCAGCAGGCCCCAGGGGATCAACGGGGAGCTGTTTTTT. The variable domain in full, with the rest retrieved from reference TRBV28 and TRBJ2-2, is DVKVTQSSRYLVKRTGEKVFLECVQDMDHENMFWYRQDPGLGLRLIYFSYDVKMKEKGDIPEGYSVSREKKERFSLILESASTNQTSMYLCASRPQGINGELFFGEGSRLTVL.

V gene TRBV20-1 combines with J gene TRBJ2-7, with D perhaps matching TRBD2 (5 bases). CDR3 length: 16 amino acids. Germline loops: CDR1 DFQATT, CDR2 SNEGSKA (reference sequence). Trimming took 0 bases from V and 5 from J, leaving 20 bases between them. The CDR3 sequence is CSAREVGLHSYNEQYF. The CDR3 nucleotides are TGCAGTGCTAGAGAGGTCGGACTCCACTCCTACAACGAGCAGTACTTC.

CDR3 nucleotide sequence: TGTGCCAGCAGAGCGGGACTAGCGGGATCTTACGAGCAGTACTTC. Translation gives CASRAGLAGSYEQYF. V usage is TRBV28 and J usage is TRBJ2-7, with TRBD2 matching over 13 bases. Germline V gene data show CDR1 as MDHEN and CDR2 as SYDVKM. V lost 6 bases and J lost 4; bases outside the gene matches: 6. The CDR3 spans 15 residues.